This T cell receptor beta chain was sequenced for a study of T-cell reconstitution after alpha-beta-depleted transplantation in children. CDR3 length equals 13 residues. V was shortened by 5 bases and J by 0 bases, with 11 bases between the two germline ends. Germline CDR1 and CDR2: DFQATT and SNEGSKA (reference sequence). For TCRbeta, the library was prepared with unique molecular identifiers. TCRdb redid the calling of the PCR reads with MiXCR, one entry per CDR3 protein. The sample has hundreds of thousands of distinct CDR3 sequences; roughly 15% are singletons. This clonotype has a count of ten or more.

The receptor was isolated from a human donor who donated a stem cell graft to a child with acute myeloid leukemia. This chain links TRBV20-1 with TRBJ2-7, with D uncertain. The input for sequencing was PBMCs from the stem cell graft donor, taken from the stem cell graft. The DNA of the CDR3 is TGCAGTGCTCTGCCCGGCAGCTCCTACGAGCAGTACTTC. Translating it yields CSALPGSSYEQYF.